This paragraph reports one TCR beta chain. What it binds is not known. The junction departs from germline at one end; a sequencing error may be responsible. The data belong to a study of T cells in Graves' hyperthyroidism and ophthalmopathy. Study-wide results and limits: Most thyroid clonotypes with frequency above 0.001 were detected in blood. Median prediction lead before ophthalmopathy onset was roughly 6 months with the model.

The CDR3 regions of TCR beta were amplified from RNA transcripts. Primed by the HTBI set, a first-round RT-PCR was run on the TCR CDR3. In TCRdb, the multiplex PCR reads were re-called with MiXCR into one record per CDR3 protein. Among 730,000 or so distinct CDR3 sequences, over 15% were seen once, and the ten largest hold over 15%. CDR3 length equals 13 residues. The hyperthyroidism was newly diagnosed and had lasted under 2 months; the patients were aged 18 to 65. Not enrolled were patients with uncontrolled infection, other autoimmune disease, pregnancy or lactation. The clonotype comes from a woman between 50 and 59 years old with Graves' hyperthyroidism that later progressed to Graves' ophthalmopathy. Sequenced: blood. The genes are TRBV12-3 or TRBV12-4 and TRBJ2-5; D possibly corresponds to TRBD1 (5 bases). The CDR3 region is CASSFQEGATQCF. The CDR3 DNA reads TGTGCCAGCAGTTTTCAGGAAGGGGCGACCCAGTGCTTC.